This TCR beta chain comes out of a study of OX40 agonist ivuxolimab in advanced cancers. Study-wide context: Ivuxolimab is a fully human IgG2 antibody that activates OX40 (CD134).

On this clone: As yet, its antigen is unknown.

Study-wide results and limits: Patients who responded partially at 0.1-3.0 mg/kg showed clonal expansion ranking among the lowest. Circulating CD4+ and CD8+ T cells showed clonal expansion by week 6 at 0.1 to 3.0 mg/kg.

Assay used: immunoSEQ multiplex PCR; TCRdb lists only in-frame clones, some missing. The sample consists of over 85,000 clones, 75% to 95% of them appearing once. The CDR3 is 14 amino acids. Germline CDR1 and CDR2: MNHNY and SVGAGI (reference sequence). The V segment lost 6 bases and the J segment 1 base; nucleotides outside the gene matches: 5. A history of autoimmune disease or systemic immunosuppression excluded patients. The rearrangement joins TRBV6-6 to TRBJ2-7; 8 bases agree with TRBD2. This sequence originates from an adult with an advanced solid tumor such as melanoma, head and neck, liver or kidney cancer. The source material was CD4+ or CD8+ T cells sorted from blood, sampled in a trial of the OX40 agonist ivuxolimab. CDR3 DNA sequence: TGTGCCAGCAGACGACTAGCGAGATCCTACGAGCAGTACTTC. It encodes CASRRLARSYEQYF.